This TCR beta chain was profiled in a study of long-term antiretroviral therapy in people with HIV. immunoSEQ v3.0 was run at survey level. The assay was immunoSEQ multiplex PCR, and TCRdb's table has in-frame clones only and misses some. In the table there are about 34,000 clones, about 85% of which are singletons. V gave up 1 base and J gave up 2 bases; unmatched junction bases: 2. Germline CDR1 and CDR2: SEHNR and FQNEAQ (reference sequence). The CDR3 runs to 15 residues. The sample was unsorted PBMCs, taken just under 2.9 years before starting antiretroviral therapy. The J gene is TRBJ2-1, the V gene TRBV7-9; 7 bases are shared with TRBD1. The receptor comes from a woman aged 30 to 39 with HIV. DNA for the CDR3: TGTGCCAGCAGCTTAGGACAGGGCCCCTACAATGAGCAGTTCTTC. Its translation: CASSLGQGPYNEQFF.